This T cell receptor (beta chain) stems from a study of blood T cell repertoires in COVID-19. At the level of the study: COVID-19 samples collected from the United States, Italy and Spain covered acute and convalescent phases.

Trimming left V 2 bases short and J 0 bases short, with 11 bases between. The CDR3 runs to 16 residues. Germline V gives CDR1 SGHAT, CDR2 FQNNGV. Only in-frame clones appear in the TCRdb table, and some are missing; sequencing was by immunoSEQ multiplex PCR. Of more than 140,000 clones listed, around 83% are singletons. This receptor was taken from a woman aged 55-69 years with acute or convalescent COVID-19. The genes are TRBV11-2 and TRBJ1-3, with D tentatively TRBD1 (6 bases). Input material: peripheral blood. CDR3 sequence: CASSLMWTASGNTIYF. CDR3 sequence (DNA): TGTGCCAGCAGCTTAATGTGGACAGCCTCTGGAAACACCATATATTTT.